The 26 T cell receptor beta chains below were found in one sample sequenced in a study of blood T cell repertoires in COVID-19. The table came from immunoSEQ multiplex PCR; TCRdb's copy has only in-frame clones and leaves some out. The repertoire holds about 280,000 clones, with around 85% as singletons. Sequenced sample: peripheral blood. Every receptor here comes from a man in his forties or fifties with active or convalescent COVID-19.

The chain links TRBV5-1 to TRBJ2-2; 9 bases are a match to TRBD2. This CDR3 is 16 amino acids long. The V gene end was trimmed by 4 bases and the J gene end by 7 bases; junction bases not matched to a gene: 11. The germline V gene encodes CDR1 SGHRS and CDR2 YFSETQ. In DNA form, the CDR3 reads TGCGCCAGCAGCGTATCCGGGACTAGCAACGGCGGGGAGCTGTTTTTT. Protein sequence: CASSVSGTSNGGELFF.

This clone showed up just a few times. This same CDR3 is encoded by further DNA sequences in the sample. CDR3 coding DNA: TGTGCCAGCAGCTTACAGGGGAACTATGGCTACACCTTC. Amino acid sequence: CASSLQGNYGYTF. V and J are TRBV5-4 and TRBJ1-2; TRBD1 aligns across 7 bases. The V gene's germline CDR1 is SGHNT and CDR2 YYREEE (reference sequence). Trimming took 2 bases from V and 2 from J; bases not matched to a gene: 0. The CDR3 extends over 13 amino acids. The full variable domain, with the rest looked up from reference TRBV5-4 and TRBJ1-2, is ETGVTQSPTHLIKTRGQQVTLRCSSQSGHNTVSWYQQALGQGPQFIFQYYREEENGRGNFPPRFSGLQFPNYSSELNVNALELDDSALYLCASSLQGNYGYTFGSGTRLTVV.

J is TRBJ1-3 and V is TRBV4-2, with D perhaps TRBD1 (6 bases). CDR1 is LGHNA and CDR2 is YNFKEQ in the germline V gene. This CDR3 comprises 17 residues. Trimming removed 0 bases from V and 4 bases from J, with 16 bases in between. In DNA form, the CDR3 reads TGTGCCAGCAGCCAAGACGGGTCCAGGGGTACGGGAAACACCATATATTTT. Protein product: CASSQDGSRGTGNTIYF.

The rearrangement joins TRBV5-1 to TRBJ2-4; 9 bases agree with TRBD2. The CDR3 has 18 residues. Germline V CDR1 and CDR2: SGHRS, YFSETQ. V lost 2 bases, J lost 8 bases, and 17 bases stayed unmatched. This CDR3 reads CASSFTYTTSGQEDIQYF. CDR3 nucleotide sequence: TGCGCCAGCAGCTTCACCTATACAACTAGCGGGCAGGAGGACATTCAGTACTTC. The full variable domain, with the rest looked up from reference TRBV5-1 and TRBJ2-4, is KAGVTQTPRYLIKTRGQQVTLSCSPISGHRSVSWYQQTPGQGLQFLFEYFSETQRNKGNFPGRFSGRQFSNSRSEMNVSTLELGDSALYLCASSFTYTTSGQEDIQYFGAGTRLSVL.

The chain is built from TRBV28 and TRBJ2-1, with D possibly being TRBD2 (6 bases). The germline CDR1 and CDR2 sequences are MDHEN and SYDVKM. V shed 7 bases and J shed 5 bases, with 15 bases lying between them. The CDR3 covers 14 residues. The CDR3 loop reads CASNVRGTDNEQFF. The CDR3 DNA sequence: TGTGCCAGCAATGTTCGGGGGACGGACAATGAGCAGTTCTTC.

J is TRBJ2-1 and V is TRBV10-3; 11 bases align to TRBD2. V lost 4 bases, J lost 9 bases, and 5 bases stayed unmatched. CDR3 size: 14 residues. Germline CDR1 ENHRY, CDR2 SYGVKD. This CDR3 is CAISGTGTSGEQFF. In nucleotides, the CDR3 is TGTGCCATCAGTGGGACCGGGACTAGCGGTGAGCAGTTCTTC.

The V call is TRBV25-1, the J call TRBJ1-5, with D perhaps matching TRBD1 (5 bases). Trimming shortened V by 2 bases and J by 6 bases, and 11 bases separated the two germline ends. The CDR3 is made up of 14 amino acids. CDR1 and CDR2 from the germline V gene are MGHDK and SYGVNS. The CDR3 spells CASSEGGGAQPQHF. The CDR3 DNA reads TGTGCCAGCAGTGAAGGGGGAGGGGCTCAGCCCCAGCATTTT. Full variable domain (rest looked up from reference TRBV25-1 and TRBJ1-5): EADIYQTPRYLVIGTGKKITLECSQTMGHDKMYWYQQDPGMELHLIHYSYGVNSTEKGDLSSESTVSRIRTEHFPLTLESARPSHTSQYLCASSEGGGAQPQHFGDGTRLSIL.

The chain carries TRBV12-3 or TRBV12-4 and TRBJ1-5; no clear D. Trimming left V 6 bases short and J 8 bases short, with 14 bases between. The CDR3 totals 13 residues. The CDR3 DNA follows: TGTGCCAGCAGCCTTACGGGGATGAAGCCCCAGCATTTT. This translates into CASSLTGMKPQHF.

A single count supports this clone. V gene TRBV6-6 combines with J gene TRBJ1-6; D not resolved. Trimming took off 3 bases at V and 5 bases at J, with 11 bases between the two ends. The CDR3 is 15 amino acids. Germline-derived CDR1 and CDR2 are MNHNY and SVGAGI (reference sequence). CDR3 sequence: CASSYLASNNSPLHF. In DNA, the CDR3 is TGTGCCAGCAGTTATTTAGCGAGTAATAATTCACCCCTCCACTTT.

CDR3 nucleotide sequence: TGTGCCAGCTCACTCGGACAGGCACCTCCGGAGGGCACTGAAGCTTTCTTT. Its translation is CASSLGQAPPEGTEAFF. V and J are TRBV18 and TRBJ1-1; 7 positions match TRBD1. Trimming at V came to 4 bases and at J to 4 bases, leaving 15 bases not matched to a gene. Per germline, CDR1 KGHSH and CDR2 LQKENI. The CDR3 contains 17 residues.

V is TRBV6-1 and J is TRBJ2-7; 7 bases line up with TRBD1. The CDR3 covers 17 residues. The ends lost 0 bases at V and 5 bases at J; junction bases unmatched: 13. In germline, CDR1 is MNHNS, CDR2 SASEGT. CDR3 residues: CASSEARLGTVPNEQYF. CDR3 sequence (DNA): TGTGCCAGCAGTGAAGCGCGCCTCGGGACAGTCCCGAACGAGCAGTACTTC.

This clone was seen a single time. The sample carries other DNA sequences with the same CDR3. This rearrangement joins TRBV18 to TRBJ1-5; D remains unclear. The V gene lost 3 bases and the J gene lost 0 bases, with 6 bases spanning the gap. The germline V gene encodes CDR1 KGHSH and CDR2 LQKENI. This CDR3 is built from 14 residues. The CDR3 here is CASSPADSNQPQHF. The CDR3, as DNA: TGTGCCAGCTCACCCGCGGATAGCAATCAGCCCCAGCATTTT. The full variable domain, its missing parts supplied by reference TRBV18 and TRBJ1-5, is NAGVMQNPRHLVRRRGQEARLRCSPMKGHSHVYWYRQLPEEGLKFMVYLQKENIIDESGMPKERFSAEFPKEGPSILRIQQVVRGDSAAYFCASSPADSNQPQHFGDGTRLSIL.

This rearrangement joins TRBV7-3 to TRBJ1-1; D is undetermined. The ends were cut back, 1 base at V and 4 bases at J, with 10 bases in the middle. The germline V gene has CDR1 SGHTA and CDR2 FQGTGA. The CDR3 has 14 amino acids. CDR3 bases: TGTGCCAGCAGCTTAATGTCAGGCGCCACTGAAGCTTTCTTT. Its protein product is CASSLMSGATEAFF.

This chain links TRBV6-5 with TRBJ1-2, with a tentative D call TRBD1 (5 bases). Germline CDR1 is MNHEY and CDR2 is SVGAGI. V shed 7 bases and J shed 8 bases, with 17 bases lying between them. This CDR3 comprises 13 residues. This CDR3 is CASNNIGGYGYTF. DNA for the CDR3: TGTGCCAGCAACAATATTGGGGGGTACGGCTACACCTTC.

The chain couples TRBV2 to TRBJ2-7, with D perhaps TRBD2 (6 bases). V was trimmed by 2 bases and J by 3 bases, leaving 20 bases between them. The CDR3 runs to 17 residues. Per the germline V gene, CDR1 is SNHLY and CDR2 is FYNNEI. The DNA of the CDR3 is TGTGCCAGCAGTGAATACCGGACGGGAAGGGAGGACTACGAGCAGTACTTC. This gives the protein CASSEYRTGREDYEQYF.

Written as DNA, the CDR3 is TGTGCCAGCAGTTTGGGGACAGGGGGAAAGTCACCCCTCCACTTT. This sequence encodes CASSLGTGGKSPLHF. J is TRBJ1-6 and V is TRBV28, with 11 bases matching TRBD1. Germline lookup yields CDR1 MDHEN and CDR2 SYDVKM. CDR3 size: 15 residues. V lost 3 bases and J lost 10; bases outside the gene matches: 5.

This clone has only one observation. The CDR3 region is CASSLAREQYF. The CDR3 DNA follows: TGCGCCAGCAGCTTGGCCAGGGAGCAGTACTTC. The V gene is TRBV5-1, the J gene TRBJ2-7; no definite D call. This CDR3 has 11 amino acids. The germline V gene encodes CDR1 SGHRS and CDR2 YFSETQ. With 0 bases removed from V and 7 bases from J, the gap between germline ends came to 5 bases.

The gene calls are TRBV29-1 and TRBJ2-1, with 7 bases fitting TRBD2. In germline, CDR1 is SQVTM, CDR2 ANQGSEA. The CDR3 is 15 residues long. V shed 4 bases and J 8 bases; nucleotides not matched to a gene: 14. The CDR3 sequence is CSVVSGTISLDEQFF. The DNA for the CDR3 is TGCAGCGTTGTCTCGGGGACTATAAGTCTCGATGAGCAGTTCTTC.

The chain employs TRBV20-1 and TRBJ1-5, with no clear D. This CDR3 is built from 14 residues. Germline V CDR1 and CDR2: DFQATT, SNEGSKA (reference sequence). Trimming cost V 3 bases and J 0 bases, with 9 bases left between them. The CDR3 spells CSASWSVSNQPQHF. The CDR3 nucleotides read TGCAGTGCTAGTTGGTCAGTTAGCAATCAGCCCCAGCATTTT.

This chain connects TRBV19 to TRBJ2-7; TRBD1 might be the D (5 bases). The germline V gene encodes CDR1 LNHDA and CDR2 SQIVND (reference sequence). CDR3 length: 13 amino acids. The V end lost 8 bases, the J end lost 2 bases, and 13 bases lay between the germline ends. CDR3 nucleotide sequence: TGTGCCAGTGGGGCAGTCGACACCTACGAGCAGTACTTC. Protein sequence: CASGAVDTYEQYF.

V and J are TRBV5-6 and TRBJ1-5, with D possibly TRBD1 on 5 matching bases. This CDR3 comprises 16 residues. Trimming cost V 4 bases and J 1 base, with 15 bases left between them. The germline V gene has CDR1 SGHDT and CDR2 YYEEEE. The DNA of the CDR3 is TGTGCCAGCAGCCGGGGGGGAGTAGGGAGCAATCAGCCCCAGCATTTT. It encodes CASSRGGVGSNQPQHF.

This rearrangement joins TRBV6-2 or TRBV6-3 to TRBJ2-7; TRBD2 matches at 10 bases. The CDR3 spans 15 residues. Trimming removed 6 bases from V and 1 base from J; junction bases left unmatched: 6. CDR1 is MNHEY, CDR2 SVGEGT, per germline. The CDR3 sequence is CASSGTSGNSYEQYF. The CDR3, as DNA: TGTGCCAGCAGCGGTACTAGCGGGAATTCCTACGAGCAGTACTTC.

This clone was observed a handful of times. V is TRBV7-2 and J is TRBJ2-2; 9 nucleotides agree with TRBD1. Looked up from germline, CDR1 is SGHTA and CDR2 is FQGNSA. The CDR3 totals 16 residues. V was pared by 1 base and J by 6 bases, with 6 bases of the junction left unmatched. CDR3 nucleotides: TGTGCCAGCAGCTTAGTTGGGACAGGGAGGCCCGGGGAGCTGTTTTTT. Its translation: CASSLVGTGRPGELFF.

This clone was detected only a few times. The gene calls are TRBV2 and TRBJ1-2; 7 bases are shared with TRBD1. There are 14 residues in the CDR3. Trimming cost V 5 bases and J 7 bases; bases outside gene matches: 10. Germline V gives CDR1 SNHLY, CDR2 FYNNEI. Here the CDR3 reads CASSSEGAVGGYTF. The CDR3, as DNA: TGTGCCAGCAGTAGCGAGGGGGCTGTAGGTGGCTACACCTTC. Full variable domain (missing parts from reference TRBV2 and TRBJ1-2): EPEVTQTPSHQVTQMGQEVILRCVPISNHLYFYWYRQILGQKVEFLVSFYNNEISEKSEIFDDQFSVERPDGSNFTLKIRSTKLEDSAMYFCASSSEGAVGGYTFGSGTRLTVV.

The gene calls are TRBV24-1 and TRBJ1-2; D uncertain. Germline CDR1 reads KGHDR; CDR2 reads SFDVKD. V was pared by 4 bases and J by 0 bases, with 5 bases between. The CDR3 consists of 13 residues. The CDR3 region has the DNA TGTGCCACCAGTGACCCCTCTAACTATGGCTACACCTTC. This gives the protein CATSDPSNYGYTF.

This sequence joins TRBV15 and TRBJ2-1, with D perhaps TRBD2 (6 bases). Germline loops: CDR1 LNHNV, CDR2 YYDKDF (reference sequence). Between the trimmed V and J ends, which lost 0 bases and 4 bases, there was a span of 16 bases. The CDR3 spans 17 residues. This CDR3 is CATSRDRGTLGYNEQFF. CDR3 DNA sequence: TGTGCCACCAGCAGAGATCGCGGGACTCTGGGGTACAATGAGCAGTTCTTC.